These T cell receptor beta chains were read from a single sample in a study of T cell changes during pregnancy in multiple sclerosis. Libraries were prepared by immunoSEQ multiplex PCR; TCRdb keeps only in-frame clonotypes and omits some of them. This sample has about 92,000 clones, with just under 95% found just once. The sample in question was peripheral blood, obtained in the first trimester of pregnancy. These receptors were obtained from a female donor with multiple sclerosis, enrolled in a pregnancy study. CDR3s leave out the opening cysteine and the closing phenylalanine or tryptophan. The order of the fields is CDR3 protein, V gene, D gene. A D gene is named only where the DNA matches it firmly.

ASSLMPGDYGYT,TRBV5-1,.
ASSLPGPGDTEAF,TRBV7-8,.
ASSFADTIY,TRBV5-6,.
ASSDGSSGGADTQY,TRBV6-4,TRBD2
ASIQSGNTEAF,TRBV6-6,.
ASSLGGTDYEQY,TRBV5-4,.
ASSYGTAAVNYGYT,TRBV6-5,TRBD1
ASSQAHWRDTQY,TRBV27,.
ASMRIEVSGGSYNEQF,TRBV10-2,TRBD2
ASSESGASTDTQY,TRBV6-1,.
ASSFAGSGNTIY,TRBV27,.
ASSLDSSNQPQH,TRBV7-9,.
ATSRGGDTEAF,TRBV15,.
ASSLEPPGLKNIQY,TRBV5-1,.
ASSSRDSNQETQY,TRBV7-9,TRBD1
ASSYWRGEAF,TRBV6-5,.
ASSERDRGPNQPQH,TRBV2,TRBD1
SVEDPRGDRVSTDTQY,TRBV29-1,TRBD1
ASSWGGNYGYT,TRBV11-2,.
ASSSDRAAYEQY,TRBV7-2,TRBD1
ASTDSPNSPLH,TRBV9,.
ASSPNAEATDTQY,TRBV4-2,.
ASSDGTSGKETQY,TRBV5-1,TRBD2
AWTDTGELF,TRBV30,.
ASTKDRSGNTIY,TRBV25-1,TRBD1
ASSEWWAEYQETQY,TRBV2,.
ASSKGRGVTKETQY,TRBV21-1,.
ASSYSGQQY,TRBV6-5,.
ASSQGGRTLVSGNTIY,TRBV4-2,.
ASSLGGGYGSNEQF,TRBV7-6,.
ASSAGTDNYEQY,TRBV27,TRBD1
ASSMGPSNQPQH,TRBV7-6,.
ASLSVYSNQPQH,TRBV19,.
ASSLAFANTGELF,TRBV7-9,.
ASSPLPGQGLPSGGYT,TRBV25-1,TRBD1
ASTAGSDTGELF,TRBV9,.
ASSTGLAGETQY,TRBV11-2,TRBD2
AWSARARGPTGAF,TRBV30,TRBD1
ASSIDGGSTDTQY,TRBV19,.
ASSSASTGLTQY,TRBV27,TRBD1
ASSGYPGLANMYNEQF,TRBV19,TRBD2
ASSLESGQGNTIY,TRBV7-8,.
ASSEIGTGMY,TRBV6-1,TRBD1
ASTDRGTYNSPLH,TRBV2,TRBD1
ASSPRQVSNQPQH,TRBV7-9,.
ATSNRTYNEQF,TRBV6-6,.
ASSLGGQSGVGYT,TRBV5-4,.
ASSMGQGFLYEQY,TRBV19,TRBD1
ASSMGITSGSSTDTQY,TRBV19,TRBD2
ASSYRGNTEAF,TRBV6-5,.
ASSSTPGGSYEQY,TRBV28,TRBD1
ASSYSRGGPDTQY,TRBV6-6,.
ASSELQGRGNGYT,TRBV25-1,TRBD1
ASSSQSGGQETQY,TRBV7-9,TRBD1
ASSLPGQGYGYT,TRBV4-2,TRBD1